A single T cell receptor beta chain is shown here with its context. The antigen is undetermined. V dropped 4 bases and J dropped 1 base, with 20 bases sitting between them. This CDR3 contains 17 residues. Germline loops: CDR1 SGHDN, CDR2 FVKESK. RNA was extracted and reverse transcribed into cDNA as the sequencing template. Using immunoSEQ multiplex PCR, the repertoire was profiled, and TCRdb retains in-frame clones only, with some absent. The repertoire holds about 140,000 clones, with 80% to 90% as singletons. This specimen comes from a study of CD8+ T cells in alopecia areata. Study findings and constraints: Scalp and blood retained many expanded lesional clones during tofacitinib.

The treatment here: oral pan-JAK inhibitor, 5-10 mg twice daily. As part of sample collection, lesional scalp punch biopsies and peripheral blood were taken from alopecia areata patients. The material sequenced was CD8+ T cells sorted from blood, taken at week 4, from a patient treated with tofacitinib. The source is a human donor with alopecia areata. The gene calls are TRBV14 and TRBJ2-7; tentatively, D is TRBD1 or TRBD2 (6 bases each). In nucleotides, the CDR3 is TGTGCCAGCAGCCCCGGAGGGGGGAAAAGGGGTTCCTACGAGCAGTACTTC. Residues: CASSPGGGKRGSYEQYF.